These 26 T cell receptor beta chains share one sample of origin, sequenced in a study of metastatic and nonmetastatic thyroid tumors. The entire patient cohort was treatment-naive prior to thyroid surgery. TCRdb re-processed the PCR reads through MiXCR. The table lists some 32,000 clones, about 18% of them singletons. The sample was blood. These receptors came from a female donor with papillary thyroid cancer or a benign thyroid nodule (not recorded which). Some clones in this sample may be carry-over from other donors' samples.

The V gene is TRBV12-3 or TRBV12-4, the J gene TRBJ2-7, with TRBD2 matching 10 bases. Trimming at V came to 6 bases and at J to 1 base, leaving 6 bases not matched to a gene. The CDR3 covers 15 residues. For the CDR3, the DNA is TGTGCCAGCAGAGCTAGCGGGGGCCTATCCTACGAGCAGTACTTC. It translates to CASRASGGLSYEQYF.

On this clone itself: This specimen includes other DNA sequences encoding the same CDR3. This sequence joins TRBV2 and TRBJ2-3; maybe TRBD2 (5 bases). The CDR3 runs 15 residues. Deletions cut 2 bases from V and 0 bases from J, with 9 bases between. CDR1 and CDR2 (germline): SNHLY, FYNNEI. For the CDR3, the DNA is TGTGCCAGCAGTGAAACGGGATCTAGCACAGATACGCAGTATTTT. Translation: CASSETGSSTDTQYF.

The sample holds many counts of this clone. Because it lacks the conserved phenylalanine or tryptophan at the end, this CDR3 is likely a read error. In nucleotides, the CDR3 is TGCGCCAGCAGCTTGGTTCCGGGGGTGCAAGAGACCCAGTACCTC. It is translated as CASSLVPGVQETQYL. The chain uses TRBV5-1 and TRBJ2-5; D might be TRBD2 (6 bases). V lost 0 bases, J lost 2 bases, and 11 bases lay in between. Germline V gene sequence: CDR1 SGHRS, CDR2 YFSETQ. The CDR3 runs to 15 residues.

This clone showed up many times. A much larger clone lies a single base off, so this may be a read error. The CDR3 nucleotides are TGCAGTGCAGACACTGGACTAGCCGTTTCCTGCGAGCAGTACTTC. Translating it yields CSADTGLAVSCEQYF. This sequence joins TRBV20-1 and TRBJ2-7, with 8 nucleotides matching TRBD2. Germline V gene lookup returns CDR1 DFQATT and CDR2 SNEGSKA (reference sequence). This CDR3 spans 15 amino acids.

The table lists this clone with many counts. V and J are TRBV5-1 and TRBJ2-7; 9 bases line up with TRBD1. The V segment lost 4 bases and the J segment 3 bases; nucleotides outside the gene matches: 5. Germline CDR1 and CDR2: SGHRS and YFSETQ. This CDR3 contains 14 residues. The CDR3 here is CASSVQGASYEQYF. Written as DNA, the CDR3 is TGCGCCAGCAGCGTACAGGGGGCAAGCTACGAGCAGTACTTC.

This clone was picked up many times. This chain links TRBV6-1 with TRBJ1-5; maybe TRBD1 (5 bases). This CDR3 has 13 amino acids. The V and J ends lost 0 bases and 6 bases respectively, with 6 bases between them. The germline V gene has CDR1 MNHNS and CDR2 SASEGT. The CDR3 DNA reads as TGTGCCAGCAGTGAAGCGGGGGGTCAGCCCCAGCATTTT. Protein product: CASSEAGGQPQHF.

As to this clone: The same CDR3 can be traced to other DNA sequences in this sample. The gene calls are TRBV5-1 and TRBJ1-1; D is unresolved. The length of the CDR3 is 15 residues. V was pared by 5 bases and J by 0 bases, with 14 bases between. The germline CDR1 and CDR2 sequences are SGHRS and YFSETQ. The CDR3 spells CASSGGELMNTEAFF. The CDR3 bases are TGCGCCAGCAGTGGTGGGGAGCTGATGAACACTGAAGCTTTCTTT.

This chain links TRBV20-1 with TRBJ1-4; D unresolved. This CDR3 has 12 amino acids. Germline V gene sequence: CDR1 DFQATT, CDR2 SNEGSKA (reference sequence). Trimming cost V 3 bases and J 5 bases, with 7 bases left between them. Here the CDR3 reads CSASGGNEKLFF. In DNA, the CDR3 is TGCAGTGCTAGCGGCGGGAATGAAAAACTGTTTTTT.

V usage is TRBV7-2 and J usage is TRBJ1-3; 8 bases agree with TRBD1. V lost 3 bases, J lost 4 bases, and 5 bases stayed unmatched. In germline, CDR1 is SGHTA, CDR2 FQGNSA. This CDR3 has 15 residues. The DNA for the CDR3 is TGTGCCAGCAGCTTCGAGACAGGGGTAGGAAACACCATATATTTT. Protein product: CASSFETGVGNTIYF.

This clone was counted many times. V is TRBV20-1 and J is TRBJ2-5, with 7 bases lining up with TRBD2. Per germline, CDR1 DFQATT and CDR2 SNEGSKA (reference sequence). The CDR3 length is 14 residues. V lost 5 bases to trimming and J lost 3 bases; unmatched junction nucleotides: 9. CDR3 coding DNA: TGCAGTGCTTTCCTGGCGGGAGAGGAAGAGACCCAGTACTTC. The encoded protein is CSAFLAGEEETQYF.

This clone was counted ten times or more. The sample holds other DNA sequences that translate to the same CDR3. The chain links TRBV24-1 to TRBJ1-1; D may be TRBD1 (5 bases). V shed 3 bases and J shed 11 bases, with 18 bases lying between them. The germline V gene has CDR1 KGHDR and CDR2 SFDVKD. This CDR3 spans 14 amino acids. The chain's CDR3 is CATSDPAGGGTAFF. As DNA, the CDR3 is TGTGCCACCAGTGATCCTGCTGGTGGGGGAACCGCTTTCTTT.

This CDR3 is CSARVWTGGANTEAFF. In DNA form, the CDR3 reads TGCAGTGCTAGAGTCTGGACAGGGGGGGCCAACACTGAAGCTTTCTTT. The gene calls are TRBV20-1 and TRBJ1-1; 10 bases are a match to TRBD1. Germline lookup yields CDR1 DFQATT and CDR2 SNEGSKA (reference sequence). CDR3 length equals 16 residues. V shed 1 base and J 2 bases; nucleotides not matched to a gene: 7.

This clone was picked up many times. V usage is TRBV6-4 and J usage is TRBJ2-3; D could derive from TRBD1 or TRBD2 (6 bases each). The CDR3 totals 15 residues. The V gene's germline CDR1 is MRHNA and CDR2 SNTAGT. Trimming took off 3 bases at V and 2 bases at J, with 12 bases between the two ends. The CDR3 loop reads CASSDSGALTDTQYF. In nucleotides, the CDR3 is TGTGCCAGCAGTGATTCGGGGGCCCTCACAGATACGCAGTATTTT.

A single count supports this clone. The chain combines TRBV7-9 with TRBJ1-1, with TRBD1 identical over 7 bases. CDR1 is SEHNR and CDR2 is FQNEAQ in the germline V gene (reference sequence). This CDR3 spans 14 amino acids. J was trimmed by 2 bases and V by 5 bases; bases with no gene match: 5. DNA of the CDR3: TGTGCCAGCAGCCGGGGGACAGTCAACACTGAAGCTTTCTTT. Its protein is CASSRGTVNTEAFF.

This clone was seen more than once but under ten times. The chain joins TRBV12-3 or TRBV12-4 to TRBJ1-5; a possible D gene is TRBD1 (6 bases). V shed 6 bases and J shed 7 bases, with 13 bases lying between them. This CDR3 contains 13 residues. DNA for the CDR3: TGTGCCAGCAGCTACAGGGATGAACAGCCCCAGCATTTT. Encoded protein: CASSYRDEQPQHF.

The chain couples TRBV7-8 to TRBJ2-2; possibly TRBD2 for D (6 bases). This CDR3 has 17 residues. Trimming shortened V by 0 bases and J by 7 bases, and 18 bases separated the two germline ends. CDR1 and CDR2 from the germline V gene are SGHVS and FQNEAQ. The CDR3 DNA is TGTGCCAGCAGCTTAGCCCTTTGGGCTAGCGATTTCGGGGAGCTGTTTTTT. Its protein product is CASSLALWASDFGELFF. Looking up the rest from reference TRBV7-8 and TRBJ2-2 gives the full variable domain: GAGVSQSPRYKVAKRGQDVALRCDPISGHVSLFWYQQALGQGPEFLTYFQNEAQLDKSGLPSDRFFAERPEGSVSTLKIQRTQQEDSAVYLCASSLALWASDFGELFFGEGSRLTVL.

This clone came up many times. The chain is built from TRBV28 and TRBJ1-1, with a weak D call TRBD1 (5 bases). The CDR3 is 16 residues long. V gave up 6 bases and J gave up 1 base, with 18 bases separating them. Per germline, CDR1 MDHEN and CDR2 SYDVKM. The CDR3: CASSPGAGPGNTEAFF. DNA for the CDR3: TGTGCCAGCAGCCCCGGTGCGGGGCCCGGGAACACTGAAGCTTTCTTT.

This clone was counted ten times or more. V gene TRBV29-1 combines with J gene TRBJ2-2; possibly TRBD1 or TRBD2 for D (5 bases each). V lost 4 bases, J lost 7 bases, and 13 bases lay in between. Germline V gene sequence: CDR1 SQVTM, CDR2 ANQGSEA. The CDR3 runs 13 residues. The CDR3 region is CSVVTGRSGELFF. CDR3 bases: TGCAGCGTTGTCACGGGACGGAGCGGGGAGCTGTTTTTT.

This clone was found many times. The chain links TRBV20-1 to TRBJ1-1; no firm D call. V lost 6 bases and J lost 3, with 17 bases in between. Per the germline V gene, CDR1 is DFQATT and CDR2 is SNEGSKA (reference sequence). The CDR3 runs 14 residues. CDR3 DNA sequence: TGCAGTGCGCCTACCTCATTAGGTGACACTGAAGCTTTCTTT. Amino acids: CSAPTSLGDTEAFF.

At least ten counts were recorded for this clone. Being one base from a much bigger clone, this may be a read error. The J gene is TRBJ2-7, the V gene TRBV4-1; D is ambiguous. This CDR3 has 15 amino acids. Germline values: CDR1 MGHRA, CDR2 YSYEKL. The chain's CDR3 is CASSQERSTSCEQYF. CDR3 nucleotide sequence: TGCGCCAGCAGCCAAGAACGGTCCACCTCCTGCGAGCAGTACTTC.

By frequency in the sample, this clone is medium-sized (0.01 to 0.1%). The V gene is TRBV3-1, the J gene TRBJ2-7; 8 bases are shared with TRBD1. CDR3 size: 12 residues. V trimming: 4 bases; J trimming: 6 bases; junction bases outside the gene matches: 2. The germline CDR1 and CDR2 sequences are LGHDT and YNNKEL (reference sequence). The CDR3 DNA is TGTGCCAGCAGCCGTACAGGGGGCGAGCAGTACTTC. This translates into CASSRTGGEQYF.

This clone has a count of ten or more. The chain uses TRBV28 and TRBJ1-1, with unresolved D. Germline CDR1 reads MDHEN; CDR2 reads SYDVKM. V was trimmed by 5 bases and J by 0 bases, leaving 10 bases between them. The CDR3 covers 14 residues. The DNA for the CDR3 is TGTGCCAGCAGTCCCATCTCCATGAACACTGAAGCTTTCTTT. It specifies CASSPISMNTEAFF.

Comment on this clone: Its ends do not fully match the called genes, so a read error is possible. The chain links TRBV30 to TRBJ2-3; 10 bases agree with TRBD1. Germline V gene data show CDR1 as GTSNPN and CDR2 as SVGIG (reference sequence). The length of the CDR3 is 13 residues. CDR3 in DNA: TGTGCCTGGAGTCGACAGGGGGCAGATACGCATAATTTT. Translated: CAWSRQGADTHNF.

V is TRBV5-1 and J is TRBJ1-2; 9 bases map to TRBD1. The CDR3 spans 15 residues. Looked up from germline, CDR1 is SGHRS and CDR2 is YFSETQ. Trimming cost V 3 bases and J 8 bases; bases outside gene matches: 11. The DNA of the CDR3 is TGCGCCAGCAGCTCCTCATGGGACAGGGTCGCCGGCTACACCTTC. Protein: CASSSSWDRVAGYTF.

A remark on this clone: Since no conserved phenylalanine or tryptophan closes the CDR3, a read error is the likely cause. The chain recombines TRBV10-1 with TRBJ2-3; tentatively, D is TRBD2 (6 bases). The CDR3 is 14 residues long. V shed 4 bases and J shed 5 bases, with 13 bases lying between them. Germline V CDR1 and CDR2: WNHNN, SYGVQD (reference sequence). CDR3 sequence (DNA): TGCGCCAGCAGTGCGGAGGGAGTTAGAGATACGCAGTATTTA. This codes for CASSAEGVRDTQYL.

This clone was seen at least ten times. Here the CDR3 DNA reads TGTGCCAGCAGCTGGGGAGGTCATGAGCAGTTCTTC. Residues: CASSWGGHEQFF. The rearrangement links TRBV11-2 to TRBJ2-1, with D perhaps TRBD2 (6 bases). Between the trimmed V and J ends, which lost 4 bases and 8 bases, there was a span of 9 bases. This CDR3 comprises 12 residues. CDR1 and CDR2 (germline): SGHAT, FQNNGV. Together with reference TRBV11-2 and TRBJ2-1, the CDR3 gives the full variable domain: EAGVAQSPRYKIIEKRQSVAFWCNPISGHATLYWYQQILGQGPKLLIQFQNNGVVDDSQLPKDRFSAERLKGVDSTLKIQPAKLEDSAVYLCASSWGGHEQFFGPGTRLTVL.